The text below deals with one T cell receptor beta chain. No cognate antigen has been identified for it. No base qualities exist here, and no much larger clone lies one base off it. The sample belongs to a study of cytomegalovirus exposure and HLA in healthy donors listed by TCRdb under 2017. At the level of the whole study: In an earlier analysis of 450 to 750 of the donors, 250 to 350 Gb of sequence data and 95 million to 130 million unique TCR beta sequences from roughly 190 million T cells were reported. An early release covering more than 500 HLA-typed donors comprised approximately 300 gigabases of sequencing data and tens of millions of unique TCR sequences. Of the roughly 410 genotyped donors, over 80% were placed in the genetic ancestry cluster associated with self-reported Caucasian donors. The study was designed to test whether signatures of past pathogen exposure could be identified by cataloging public T cell receptors. The study profiled the T cell repertoires of fewer than 850 subjects by immunosequencing and related them to cytomegalovirus serostatus. In addition to the first cohort of around 670 subjects, a separate validation cohort of over 90 different subjects was used. To predict cytomegalovirus infection status, the study combined high-throughput TCR immunosequencing, statistical association of individual TCRs with disease status, and machine learning. A later analysis re-analyzed previously published TCR beta repertoires from 666 donors and added high-resolution HLA genotyping to study TCR occurrence patterns. Rather than drawing on any new phenotypic data, the later analysis identified candidate immune exposures from TCR beta sequences and the way those sequences occurred across donors. In an earlier analysis of 550 to 700 of the donors, high-throughput TCR beta sequencing was used to judge whether each TCR beta V gene segment behaved as functional or pseudogenic. Donor age, sex, ethnicity and CMV serostatus were compiled alongside the repertoire data. Genome-wide SNP genotypes for about 65% of the roughly 670 donors were used in a later genetic analysis, which treated that subset as a discovery cohort. All discovery cohort repertoires had been generated on a single sequencing platform. HLA typing covered class I and class II loci at four-digit resolution. The number of donors typed differed by locus, with about 629-630 for A, B, C, DRB1 and DQB1, roughly 550 for DQA1, 606 for DPA1, and 400 to 490 for DPB1. Four or five DR-DQ haplotypes were treated as single units for association and clustering because of strong linkage in the cohort. Across approximately 420 genotyped donors of the cohort, an average of roughly 230,000 unique TCR beta nucleotide sequences per donor were sequenced, and 15% to 20% of those sequences were non-productive.

The investigation overall reported the following: A later genetic analysis associated a missense DCLRE1C variant with V-gene and J-gene trimming of TCR beta chains, and an independent cohort replicated the association. Three of the identified cytomegalovirus-associated TCR beta chains were confirmed in vitro to be specific for cytomegalovirus antigens. The earlier analysis of about 600 of the donors excluded approximately 15 rarely observed V segments, including chromosome 9 orphons, because counts were too low. Compared with the approximately 600-donor mean, donors in an Asian-associated ancestry cluster had fewer N-insertions in productive TCRs, according to a later genetic analysis. A further reported finding was that TCR beta sequences accurately predicted the HLA-A and HLA-B alleles for most subjects in the first cohort. In an earlier analysis of more than 500 of the donors, most TCR beta V segments appeared in productive rearrangements about 87% or about 30% of the time, broadly matching IMGT annotations. Presence/absence analyses assumed roughly uniform sequencing depth across donors, an assumption that may not hold. A cluster of highly shared sequence variants was judged likely to be a technical artifact of the sequencing pipeline. CMV serostatus was the only immune exposure information available for the cohort. Specific HLA alleles were associated with 15,000 to 20,000 TCR beta sequences at a false discovery rate of 0.05 in a later analysis. In a later analysis, several top co-occurrence clusters were reported to appear linked to parvovirus B19, influenza, CMV and Epstein-Barr virus. HLA typing was unavailable for some donors at each locus, so association tests used only the typed subset. The classifier was reported to diagnose cytomegalovirus status with high specificity and sensitivity in both the original and validation cohorts. The 87-base-pair reads could not distinguish some IMGT-functional V segments, including TRBV6-2 and TRBV6-3, so those segments were excluded. A later analysis found that HLA-associated TCR beta chains were more clonally expanded and had lower generation probabilities than equally common non-associated chains. A total of 164 TCR beta chains were listed by the study as associated with cytomegalovirus. Assigning TCR associations to individual alleles was difficult when HLA alleles, especially DR and DQ, strongly co-occurred. Linkage disequilibrium might explain the correlated functional status among segregating V segments, but an unknown experimental factor could not be ruled out. In a later analysis, the rate of TCR association differed among HLA loci, with DRB1 alleles having the most associated TCRs and HLA-C alleles having the fewest. Most TCR sequences were observed very rarely across donors, whereas some public TCRs were present in many individuals. In a later analysis, most CMV-associated TCR beta chains were found to appear HLA-restricted, with HLA associations seemingly driven largely by CMV exposure. According to the authors, the approach could potentially be generalized to other disease states and immunological phenotypes. In this cohort, only TCR beta chains were sequenced, and detectable features were limited by the absence of alpha or paired-chain data.

Library method: the immunoSEQ multiplex PCR assay. For the multiplex PCR, a mixture combining 60 forward primers for TCR Vbeta segments and 13 reverse primers for TCR Jbeta segments was used. Amplification of the CDR3 region of rearranged TCR beta genes was performed with a multiplex PCR assay on genomic DNA. The Illumina HiSeq System was used to sequence the amplified TCR beta libraries as 87-base-pair reads. The authors' analysis ran thus. A later analysis tallied 75 million to 95 million unique TCR beta chains across the 600 to 700 repertoires, and approximately 11 million of those chains were shared by two or more donors. Raw reads were error-corrected and collapsed into unique sequences by a nearest-neighbor algorithm in which closely related sequences were merged to remove PCR and sequencing errors. Alignment of CDR3 sequences to IMGT reference sequences was used to assign V, D and J gene segments. For a sequence to be retained, a match of at least six nucleotides to both a V gene segment and a J gene segment was required. Rearrangements were classified as productive when the CDR3 lacked stop codons and remained in frame with V and J, and all other rearrangements were classified as non-productive. Following IMGT convention, CDR3 was defined as the stretch from the second conserved V-encoded cysteine to the conserved J-encoded phenylalanine. Sequences without an unambiguous match to a single V gene segment were excluded from the earlier analysis of about 640 of the donors. In an earlier analysis of approximately 550 of the donors, V segments were called functional above 56.7% productive rearrangements and were called segregating when the between-donor standard deviation exceeded 5%. A statistical classification framework was built to diagnose cytomegalovirus status from the catalog of TCR beta chain sequences. V and J gene assignment, in a later analysis, came from comparing TCR nucleotide sequences with IMGT/GENE-DB human TR gene sequences. In a later analysis, CDR3 sequences and most-parsimonious VDJ recombination scenarios were assigned using the TCRdist pipeline. In a later analysis, each TCR beta chain was defined by its CDR3 amino acid sequence together with its V-gene family, and reads without a unique V-gene family were excluded. A later analysis removed 500 to 650 highly shared, low-generation-probability nucleotide sequences to deal with suspected cross-contamination and a sequencing artifact. For each public chain, a later analysis derived a clonal expansion index from normalized ranks of inferred template counts within each repertoire. In a later analysis, generation probabilities were computed with a VDJ recombination model fitted to out-of-frame rearrangements, and the resulting probabilities were checked against IGoR. A later analysis scored TCR-TCR, TCR-HLA and TCR-CMV co-occurrence with hypergeometric tests, applying a repertoire-size bias correction to TCR pairs. A later analysis estimated false discovery rates by permuting HLA or CMV assignments 20 times. A later analysis grouped co-occurring TCRs with DBSCAN, adding TCRdist sequence similarity when clustering within HLA-allele-positive subsets. For co-occurrence clustering, repertoires with fewer than 30,000 or more than 120,000 public chains were excluded, along with about five repertoires with anomalous nucleotide sharing. Sourced from immuneACCESS, this table was stored by TCRdb with only in-frame sequences that have V and J called. A share of the clones is absent; for the studies checked, an unresolved V gene accounts for under half, and the remainder has no known explanation. V and J calls plus clone size are reproduced from that table; the DNA served to infer D and trimming. This sample comprises about 190,000 clones, 75% to 85% of them detected only once. The ten largest account for roughly an eighth of the sample.

V is pruned by 4 bases and J by 5 bases, leaving 3 bases of the junction without a gene match. Spanning cysteine to phenylalanine, the CDR3 consists of 14 amino acids. Only the CDR3 portion is preserved as DNA: 42 bases, with reading frame beginning at the first base. The germline V gene (reference sequence) supplies CDR1 SEHNR and CDR2 FQNEAQ. The cohort was made up of about 610 healthy bone marrow donors. At the time of sampling, every cohort member was nominally healthy, though immune exposures that went unrecorded were likely present. The donor was CMV seropositive and belonged to the group of 270 or so seropositive cohort members. A peripheral blood sample was collected from each donor, and TCR beta sequencing was performed on peripheral blood mononuclear cells. The Qiagen DNeasy Blood Extraction Kit was used to extract genomic DNA from the blood cell samples.

The clonotype comes from a woman in her thirties in good health and CMV-seropositive. The sequence links TRBV7-9 to TRBJ2-5; the junction holds 11 bases that match TRBD2. The sample comprised PBMCs. The CDR3 amino acid sequence is: CASSSLAGGETQYF. The DNA is as follows: TGTGCCAGCAGCTCCTTAGCGGGAGGGGAGACCCAGTACTTC.